One and the same sample provided the 17 T cell receptor beta chains below, sequenced in a study of regulatory T cells in long-lasting Graves disease. Time point described: newly diagnosed GD, antithyroid drugs for less than 3 months. With RNA extracted from PBMCs as input, the TCR library was made. To make TCR beta libraries, researchers used iRepertoire HTBI primers and Arm-PCR of CDR3 regions. MiXCR, applied by TCRdb to the multiplex PCR reads, yields one record per CDR3 protein. Among about 540,000 distinct CDR3 sequences listed, roughly 13% were seen once. Separately, the same data were catalogued under a study of T cells in Graves' hyperthyroidism and ophthalmopathy.

The material was peripheral blood mononuclear cells (PBMCs), obtained at new diagnosis, from a patient treated with antithyroid drugs. The receptors come from a man between 25 and 39 years old with Graves disease.

The chain employs TRBV2 and TRBJ2-1; 7 positions match TRBD2. The CDR3 consists of 15 residues. V shed 6 bases, J shed 2 bases, and the junction held 7 bases outside the gene matches. Per germline, CDR1 SNHLY and CDR2 FYNNEI. CDR3 nucleotides: TGTGCCAGCAGCCAAAGCGGGATGGCCTACAATGAGCAGTTCTTC. Residues: CASSQSGMAYNEQFF.

Regarding this clonotype: A junction boundary mismatches the germline segment, possibly from a read error. The chain recombines TRBV19 with TRBJ1-2; maybe TRBD1 (5 bases). Germline CDR1 reads LNHDA; CDR2 reads SQIVND (reference sequence). The CDR3 is 12 amino acids. CDR3 residues: CASRNRGSGYIF. DNA of the CDR3: TGTGCCAGTAGAAATAGGGGATCGGGCTACATCTTC.

This clonotype was recorded many times. This CDR3 is CASATSMNTGELFF. The CDR3 bases are TGCGCCAGCGCTACGAGTATGAACACCGGGGAGCTGTTTTTT. This chain connects TRBV4-1 to TRBJ2-2; D is unresolved. The germline V gene has CDR1 MGHRA and CDR2 YSYEKL. The CDR3 runs 14 residues. Trimming left V 8 bases short and J 1 base short, with 11 bases between.

In its sample, this clonotype was seen a few times. The rearrangement uses TRBV6-2 or TRBV6-3 and TRBJ1-5; D gene uncertain. Trimming left V 0 bases short and J 0 bases short, with 9 bases between. The CDR3 spans 16 residues. In germline, CDR1 is MNHEY, CDR2 SVGEGT. The CDR3 is CASSYSGSSSNQPQHF. The CDR3 coding sequence is TGTGCCAGCAGTTACTCGGGGAGCTCTAGCAATCAGCCCCAGCATTTT.

The V and J genes are TRBV27 and TRBJ2-7; TRBD2 might be the D (6 bases). The CDR3 is made up of 15 amino acids. V shed 5 bases and J shed 2 bases, with 16 bases lying between them. Germline CDR1 MNHEY, CDR2 SMNVEV (reference sequence). The CDR3 loop reads CASSTTGGPTYEQYF. Here the CDR3 DNA reads TGTGCCAGCAGTACGACCGGGGGACCGACCTACGAGCAGTACTTC.

At least ten counts were recorded for this clonotype. The rearrangement links TRBV30 to TRBJ2-5; 8 positions match TRBD1. The V and J ends lost 5 bases and 4 bases, in that order; junction bases with no gene match: 12. The CDR3 runs 15 residues. CDR1 GTSNPN and CDR2 SVGIG come from the germline V gene (reference sequence). For the CDR3, the DNA is TGTGCCTGGCGCCTTTTCACAGGGGGTTTAGAGACCCAGTACTTC. As protein: CAWRLFTGGLETQYF.

The J gene is TRBJ2-3, the V gene TRBV24-1; TRBD2 might be the D (5 bases). The V end lost 4 bases, the J end lost 6 bases, and 16 bases lay between the germline ends. The CDR3 extends over 15 amino acids. Germline assignment: CDR1 KGHDR and CDR2 SFDVKD. The CDR3 nucleotides read TGTGCCACCAGTGAGTACGGGGAAAGGGCGGATACGCAGTATTTT. It yields the protein CATSEYGERADTQYF.

At least ten counts were recorded for this clonotype. V is TRBV5-1 and J is TRBJ2-3; D gene ambiguous. CDR3 size: 14 residues. Trimming removed 4 bases at V and 2 bases at J, with 11 bases between. Per the germline V gene, CDR1 is SGHRS and CDR2 is YFSETQ. The chain's CDR3 is CASSQLSPTDTQYF. The CDR3 DNA reads TGCGCCAGCAGCCAACTGTCTCCCACAGATACGCAGTATTTT. Full variable domain (outside the CDR3, taken from reference TRBV5-1 and TRBJ2-3): KAGVTQTPRYLIKTRGQQVTLSCSPISGHRSVSWYQQTPGQGLQFLFEYFSETQRNKGNFPGRFSGRQFSNSRSEMNVSTLELGDSALYLCASSQLSPTDTQYFGPGTRLTVL.

In this sample, this clonotype turned up many times. V and J are TRBV27 and TRBJ2-2, with D tentatively TRBD1 (5 bases). The CDR3 length is 14 residues. The V end lost 2 bases, the J end lost 4 bases, and 8 bases lay between the germline ends. CDR1 is MNHEY, CDR2 SMNVEV, per germline (reference sequence). CDR3 DNA sequence: TGTGCCAGCAGTTTACTAGGGGCCACCGGGGAGCTGTTTTTT. Protein product: CASSLLGATGELFF.

This clonotype was seen ten or more times. CDR3 DNA: TGTGCCAGCAGTTCGAGACGAGCGGTTCCCTACGAGCAGTACTTC. The encoded protein is CASSSRRAVPYEQYF. V usage is TRBV27 and J usage is TRBJ2-7; D is possibly TRBD2 (5 bases). V was shortened by 4 bases and J by 2 bases, with 15 bases between the two germline ends. Germline assignment: CDR1 MNHEY and CDR2 SMNVEV (reference sequence). CDR3 length: 15 amino acids.

This clonotype was counted many times. The chain uses TRBV7-9 and TRBJ2-3; D is perhaps TRBD1 (6 bases). The CDR3 loop spans 16 amino acids. Trimming removed 2 bases at V and 4 bases at J, with 16 bases between. Looked up from germline, CDR1 is SEHNR and CDR2 is FQNEAQ (reference sequence). The CDR3 loop is CASSLTRGYRADTQYF. In DNA, the CDR3 is TGTGCCAGCAGCTTAACGAGGGGGTATCGGGCAGATACGCAGTATTTT.

This clonotype was seen many times. V is TRBV20-1 and J is TRBJ1-2, with D possibly TRBD1 on 6 matching bases. The CDR3 is made up of 13 amino acids. Germline CDR1 is DFQATT and CDR2 is SNEGSKA (reference sequence). Trimming stripped 6 bases from V and 6 bases from J, with 17 bases between. Here the CDR3 DNA reads TGCAGTGCCAGCCCGTTCGGGACAAATGGCTACACCTTC. This translates into CSASPFGTNGYTF.

V usage is TRBV24-1 and J usage is TRBJ2-1, with 10 bases fitting TRBD1. Per germline, CDR1 KGHDR and CDR2 SFDVKD. The CDR3 is 17 amino acids. V shed 3 bases, J shed 1 base, and the junction held 5 bases outside the gene matches. The DNA of the CDR3 is TGTGCCACCAGTGATCCTAGGGGACAGGGGTCCTACAATGAGCAGTTCTTC. This gives the protein CATSDPRGQGSYNEQFF.

In its sample, this clonotype was seen a few times. This chain links TRBV5-1 with TRBJ2-4; 7 bases fit TRBD2. The CDR3 totals 13 residues. V dropped 0 bases and J dropped 7; count of bases not matched to a gene: 1. Germline CDR1 SGHRS, CDR2 YFSETQ. CDR3 in amino acids: CASSLAGGNIQYF. CDR3 coding DNA: TGCGCCAGCAGCTTGGCCGGGGGGAACATTCAGTACTTC.

This clonotype was picked up many times. CDR3 residues: CASSLETYNSPLHF. The CDR3 bases are TGTGCCAGCAGTTTAGAGACGTATAATTCACCCCTCCACTTT. The chain couples TRBV28 to TRBJ1-6; D is unresolved. V was trimmed by 2 bases and J by 4 bases, leaving 6 bases between them. This CDR3 spans 14 amino acids. Germline values: CDR1 MDHEN, CDR2 SYDVKM.

This clonotype was observed many times. The chain combines TRBV24-1 with TRBJ1-1, with D possibly matching TRBD1 (6 bases). Trimming cost V 6 bases and J 1 base, with 8 bases left between them. The germline V gene encodes CDR1 KGHDR and CDR2 SFDVKD. The CDR3 spans 13 residues. The CDR3 nucleotides read TGTGCCACCAGTAAGACAGGGAACACTGAAGCTTTCTTT. Translating it yields CATSKTGNTEAFF.

This clonotype was observed at least ten times. V usage is TRBV27 and J usage is TRBJ2-1; D is undetermined. Germline V gene lookup returns CDR1 MNHEY and CDR2 SMNVEV (reference sequence). Deletions cut 6 bases from V and 4 bases from J, with 16 bases between. The CDR3 covers 15 residues. Written as DNA, the CDR3 is TGTGCCAGCAGCCCAAGGGCCGTCACGTACAATGAGCAGTTCTTC. Translating gives CASSPRAVTYNEQFF.